A single sample is the source of the 15 T cell receptor beta chains below, sequenced in a study of vaccination and CD4 T cells after COVID-19. Treatment indicated: approximately 9-day PBMC culture with coronavirus spike peptide pools or control peptides (ViraFEST assay). Sequenced with the Oncomine TCR Beta short-read assay was DNA taken from cultured CD4+ T cells. TCRdb re-analysed the PCR reads in MiXCR, keeping a single row per CDR3 protein. The sample lists roughly 7,500 distinct CDR3 sequences, over 45% occurring once. These receptors have no known antigen. Sequenced: CD4+ T cells from blood, cultured in vitro. The receptors come from a human donor who had recovered from COVID-19.

The rearrangement uses TRBV18 and TRBJ1-2; 9 bases are a match to TRBD1. Germline V gene sequence: CDR1 KGHSH, CDR2 LQKENI. The trim removed 5 bases at V and 6 bases at J, leaving 4 bases unmatched. The CDR3 length is 13 residues. DNA of the CDR3: TGTGCCAGCTCAGAGGGACAGGGTGATGGCTACACCTTC. Residues: CASSEGQGDGYTF.

The CDR3 nucleotides read TGTGCCATCAGTGAGCCGGGAACGGAGCAGTTCTTC. It codes for CAISEPGTEQFF. The rearrangement uses TRBV10-3 and TRBJ2-1; D may be TRBD2 (5 bases). The V gene lost 2 bases and the J gene lost 10 bases, with 9 bases spanning the gap. CDR3 length equals 12 residues. Germline V gene lookup returns CDR1 ENHRY and CDR2 SYGVKD.

This clonotype is termed medium-sized. V is TRBV2 and J is TRBJ2-3, with D possibly TRBD1 on 6 matching bases. V was shortened by 1 base and J by 1 base, with 6 bases between the two germline ends. The CDR3 is 14 residues long. CDR1 is SNHLY, CDR2 FYNNEI, per germline. CDR3 nucleotides: TGTGCCAGCAGTGAAGGGACAGGCACAGATACGCAGTATTTT. As protein: CASSEGTGTDTQYF. The variable domain in full, with the rest retrieved from reference TRBV2 and TRBJ2-3, is EPEVTQTPSHQVTQMGQEVILRCVPISNHLYFYWYRQILGQKVEFLVSFYNNEISEKSEIFDDQFSVERPDGSNFTLKIRSTKLEDSAMYFCASSEGTGTDTQYFGPGTRLTVL.

J is TRBJ2-2 and V is TRBV7-2, with TRBD2 matching 9 bases. Germline V gene sequence: CDR1 SGHTA, CDR2 FQGNSA. Trimming cost V 2 bases and J 4 bases; bases outside gene matches: 5. The CDR3 loop spans 16 amino acids. For the CDR3, the DNA is TGTGCCAGCAGCTTATTACTAGCGGGTCTCACCGGGGAGCTGTTTTTT. Its translation: CASSLLLAGLTGELFF.

The V call is TRBV19, the J call TRBJ2-5; 15 positions agree with TRBD2. The CDR3 has 17 residues. Trimming cost V 4 bases and J 5 bases; bases outside gene matches: 8. CDR1 and CDR2 from the germline V gene are LNHDA and SQIVND (reference sequence). Here the CDR3 reads CASSKRTSGGAEETQYF. The CDR3 DNA is TGTGCCAGTAGTAAAAGGACTAGCGGGGGGGCAGAGGAGACCCAGTACTTC.

This clonotype was seen a few times. CDR3 residues: CASSLHANYGYTF. CDR3 DNA sequence: TGTGCCAGCAGTTTACACGCTAACTATGGCTACACCTTC. This chain uses TRBV6-2 or TRBV6-3 with TRBJ1-2; D not certain. This CDR3 is built from 13 residues. Looked up from germline, CDR1 is MNHEY and CDR2 is SVGEGT. V was pared by 4 bases and J by 0 bases, with 6 bases between.

V and J are TRBV19 and TRBJ2-1; 8 bases are shared with TRBD2. V gave up 4 bases and J gave up 2 bases; unmatched junction bases: 7. The CDR3 has 16 amino acids. Germline CDR1 is LNHDA and CDR2 is SQIVND (reference sequence). CDR3 sequence reads: CASSTLPGGAYNEQFF. In DNA form, the CDR3 reads TGTGCCAGTAGTACCCTCCCCGGGGGGGCCTACAATGAGCAGTTCTTC.

The sample holds a few counts of this clonotype. V and J are TRBV20-1 and TRBJ2-5; no reliable D call. Germline loops: CDR1 DFQATT, CDR2 SNEGSKA (reference sequence). V shed 0 bases and J shed 5 bases, with 16 bases lying between them. This CDR3 has 15 amino acids. CDR3 residues: CSARDPANPVETQYF. The CDR3 DNA reads as TGCAGTGCTAGAGATCCGGCGAATCCAGTGGAGACCCAGTACTTC.

In DNA, the CDR3 is TGTGCCACTAGACTAGGGGCTTACAATGAGCAGTTCTTC. Encoded protein: CATRLGAYNEQFF. The rearrangement uses TRBV15 and TRBJ2-1; perhaps TRBD2 as D (6 bases). Germline assignment: CDR1 LNHNV and CDR2 YYDKDF (reference sequence). The CDR3 is 13 residues long. V was trimmed by 9 bases and J by 4 bases, leaving 13 bases between them.

This clonotype has more than one count but fewer than ten. The chain couples TRBV6-2 or TRBV6-3 to TRBJ1-6; D is unresolved. Germline V lookup: CDR1 MNHEY, CDR2 SVGEGT. This CDR3 region has 13 residues. Trimming removed 4 bases from V and 10 bases from J, with 11 bases in between. The CDR3 sequence is CASSSTIQSPLHF. Here the CDR3 DNA reads TGTGCCAGCAGTTCCACTATACAGTCACCCCTCCACTTT.

The gene calls are TRBV6-1 and TRBJ1-2; D possibly corresponds to TRBD1 (5 bases). From germline, CDR1 is MNHNS and CDR2 SASEGT. Trimming stripped 5 bases from V and 7 bases from J, with 11 bases between. This CDR3 is 12 amino acids long. This CDR3 is CASSPGLRGYTF. The DNA of the CDR3 is TGTGCCAGCAGTCCAGGGTTACGTGGCTACACCTTC.

The chain couples TRBV7-3 to TRBJ1-1; 7 positions agree with TRBD1. Germline CDR1 reads SGHTA; CDR2 reads FQGTGA. The junction had 6 bases not matched to a gene; V was cut back by 4 bases and J by 4 bases. CDR3 length: 14 amino acids. The CDR3 sequence: CASSSAGTATEAFF. CDR3 DNA sequence: TGTGCCAGCAGCTCCGCCGGGACAGCCACTGAAGCTTTCTTT.

The chain employs TRBV2 and TRBJ1-2; D is perhaps TRBD1 (5 bases). The germline V and J ends were trimmed by 1 base and 8 bases, with 23 bases remaining between them. The germline gives CDR1 SNHLY, CDR2 FYNNEI. The CDR3 totals 17 residues. CDR3 region: CASSEGGDSTLWLGYTF. The CDR3 coding sequence is TGTGCCAGCAGTGAAGGAGGAGACAGTACCCTATGGCTGGGCTACACCTTC.

The CDR3 DNA is TGTGCCAGCAGCGCCGGGGGCTACGAGCAGTACTTC. Translated, it gives CASSAGGYEQYF. This chain uses TRBV7-9 with TRBJ2-7, with D possibly matching TRBD2 (6 bases). The CDR3 has 12 residues. Germline CDR1 and CDR2: SEHNR and FQNEAQ (reference sequence). Trimming removed 5 bases at V and 3 bases at J, with 8 bases between.

The chain couples TRBV30 to TRBJ2-5; maybe TRBD2 (6 bases). CDR1 GTSNPN and CDR2 SVGIG come from the germline V gene (reference sequence). Between the trimmed V and J ends, which lost 3 bases and 0 bases, there was a span of 8 bases. The CDR3 is made up of 13 amino acids. The CDR3 loop reads CAWSREYQETQYF. The CDR3 DNA reads TGTGCCTGGAGCCGGGAGTACCAAGAGACCCAGTACTTC.